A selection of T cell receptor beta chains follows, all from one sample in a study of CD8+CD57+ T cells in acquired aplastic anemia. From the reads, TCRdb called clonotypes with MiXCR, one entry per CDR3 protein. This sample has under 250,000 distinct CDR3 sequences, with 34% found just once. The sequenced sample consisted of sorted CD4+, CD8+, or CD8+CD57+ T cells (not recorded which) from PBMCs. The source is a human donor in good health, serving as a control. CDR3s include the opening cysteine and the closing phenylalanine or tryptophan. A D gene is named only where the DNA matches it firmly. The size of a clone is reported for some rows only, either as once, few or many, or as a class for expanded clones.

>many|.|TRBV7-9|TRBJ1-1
CASSLVTNTEAFF
TGTGCCAGCAGCTTAGTCACGAACACTGAAGCTTTCTTT
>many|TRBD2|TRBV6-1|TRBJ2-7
CASRSHGTRTYEQYF
TGTGCCAGCAGGTCACACGGGACTAGGACCTACGAGCAGTACTTC
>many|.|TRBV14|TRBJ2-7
CASSQFAEQYF
TGTGCCAGCAGCCAATTCGCGGAGCAGTACTTC
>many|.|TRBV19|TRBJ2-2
CASSIRAENTGELFF
TGTGCCAGTAGTATACGGGCAGAGAACACCGGGGAGCTGTTTTTT
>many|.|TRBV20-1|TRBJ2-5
CSAPTLEEQETQYF
TGCAGTGCTCCTACGCTGGAGGAACAAGAGACCCAGTACTTC
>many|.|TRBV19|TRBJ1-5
CASSMEGSQPQHF
TGTGCCAGTAGTATGGAGGGGTCACAGCCCCAGCATTTT
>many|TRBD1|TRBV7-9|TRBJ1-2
CASSRWDRNGGYTF
TGTGCCAGCAGCCGTTGGGACAGAAACGGTGGCTACACCTTC
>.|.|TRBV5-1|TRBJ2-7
CASSLVPGPREQYF
TGCGCCAGCAGCTTGGTTCCGGGGCCGCGGGAGCAGTACTTC
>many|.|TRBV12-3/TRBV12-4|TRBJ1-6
CASSLKGAVTPLHF
TGTGCCAGCAGTTTAAAGGGCGCGGTGACACCCCTCCACTTT
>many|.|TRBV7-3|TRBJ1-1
CASSLTFFTEAFF
TGTGCCAGCAGCTTAACGTTCTTCACTGAAGCTTTCTTT
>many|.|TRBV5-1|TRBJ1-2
CASLDGPQGAGTYGYTF
TGCGCCAGTTTAGATGGCCCTCAGGGCGCGGGTACCTATGGCTACACCTTC
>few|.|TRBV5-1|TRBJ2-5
CASSSLGTASKETQYF
TGCGCCAGCAGTTCCTTAGGCACTGCGTCCAAAGAGACCCAGTACTTC
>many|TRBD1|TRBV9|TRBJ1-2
CASSEWDRERGYTF
TGTGCCAGCAGCGAGTGGGACAGGGAACGTGGCTACACCTTC
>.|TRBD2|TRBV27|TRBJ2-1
CASRRNSGRARSYNEQFF
TGTGCCAGCCGTAGAAATAGCGGGAGGGCCCGCTCCTACAATGAGCAGTTCTTC